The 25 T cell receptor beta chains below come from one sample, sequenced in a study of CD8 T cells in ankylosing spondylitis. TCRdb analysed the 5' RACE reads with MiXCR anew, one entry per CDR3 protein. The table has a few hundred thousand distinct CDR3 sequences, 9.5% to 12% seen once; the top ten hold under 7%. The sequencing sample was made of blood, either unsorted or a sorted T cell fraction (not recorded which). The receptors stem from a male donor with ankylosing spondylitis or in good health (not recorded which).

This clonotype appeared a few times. CDR3 sequence: CASSLWAGTNTGELFF. As DNA, the CDR3 is TGTGCCAGCAGCTTGTGGGCGGGAACGAACACCGGGGAGCTGTTTTTT. The V gene is TRBV5-6, the J gene TRBJ2-2; weak D call: TRBD2 (6 bases). The CDR3 loop spans 16 amino acids. Germline V lookup: CDR1 SGHDT, CDR2 YYEEEE. V was cut by 1 base and J by 0 bases, with 10 bases left in between.

This CDR3 reads CASRPHGWETQYF. CDR3 nucleotides: TGTGCCAGCAGACCTCACGGATGGGAGACCCAGTACTTC. The chain uses TRBV28 and TRBJ2-5, with D hard to call. The CDR3 runs 13 residues. Germline V gene lookup returns CDR1 MDHEN and CDR2 SYDVKM. V lost 6 bases, J lost 5 bases, and 13 bases lay in between. Filled out from reference TRBV28 and TRBJ2-5, the complete variable domain reads DVKVTQSSRYLVKRTGEKVFLECVQDMDHENMFWYRQDPGLGLRLIYFSYDVKMKEKGDIPEGYSVSREKKERFSLILESASTNQTSMYLCASRPHGWETQYFGPGTRLLVL.

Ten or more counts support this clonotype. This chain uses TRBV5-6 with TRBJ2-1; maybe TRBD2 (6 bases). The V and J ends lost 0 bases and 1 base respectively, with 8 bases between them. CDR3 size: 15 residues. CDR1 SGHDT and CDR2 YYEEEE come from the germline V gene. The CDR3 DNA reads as TGTGCCAGCAGCTTGGGAGCGGGTTCCTACAATGAGCAGTTCTTC. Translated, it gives CASSLGAGSYNEQFF.

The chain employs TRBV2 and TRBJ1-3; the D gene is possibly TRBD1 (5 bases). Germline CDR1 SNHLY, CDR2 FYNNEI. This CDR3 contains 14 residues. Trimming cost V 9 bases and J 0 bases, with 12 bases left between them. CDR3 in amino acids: CASREGFSGNTIYF. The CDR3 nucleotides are TGTGCCAGTAGGGAGGGGTTCTCTGGAAACACCATATATTTT.

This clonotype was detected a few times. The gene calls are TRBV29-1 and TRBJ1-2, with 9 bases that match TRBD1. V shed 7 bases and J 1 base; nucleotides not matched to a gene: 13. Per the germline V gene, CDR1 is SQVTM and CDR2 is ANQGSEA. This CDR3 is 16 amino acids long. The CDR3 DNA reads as TGCAGCGCGCAAGATCGGGACAGGGCCTATAACTATGGCTACACCTTC. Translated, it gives CSAQDRDRAYNYGYTF.

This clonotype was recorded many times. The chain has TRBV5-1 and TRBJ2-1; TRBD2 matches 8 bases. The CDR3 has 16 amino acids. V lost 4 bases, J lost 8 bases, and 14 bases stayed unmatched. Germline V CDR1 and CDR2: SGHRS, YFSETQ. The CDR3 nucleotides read TGCGCCAGCAGCCCTCGGGCTAGCGGGCCTGGAGATGAGCAGTTCTTC. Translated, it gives CASSPRASGPGDEQFF.

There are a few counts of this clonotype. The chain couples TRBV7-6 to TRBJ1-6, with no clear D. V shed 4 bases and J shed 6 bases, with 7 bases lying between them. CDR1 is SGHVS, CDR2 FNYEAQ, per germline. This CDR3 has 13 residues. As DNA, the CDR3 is TGTGCCAGCAGCTCAATACGTAATTCACCCCTCCACTTT. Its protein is CASSSIRNSPLHF.

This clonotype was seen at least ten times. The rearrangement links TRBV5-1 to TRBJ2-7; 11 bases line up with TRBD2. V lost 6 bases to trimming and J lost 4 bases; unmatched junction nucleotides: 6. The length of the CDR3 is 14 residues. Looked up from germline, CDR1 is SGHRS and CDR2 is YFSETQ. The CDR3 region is CASNVAGGPYEQYF. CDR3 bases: TGCGCCAGCAACGTAGCGGGAGGGCCTTACGAGCAGTACTTC. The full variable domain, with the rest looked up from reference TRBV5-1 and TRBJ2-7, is KAGVTQTPRYLIKTRGQQVTLSCSPISGHRSVSWYQQTPGQGLQFLFEYFSETQRNKGNFPGRFSGRQFSNSRSEMNVSTLELGDSALYLCASNVAGGPYEQYFGPGTRLTVT.

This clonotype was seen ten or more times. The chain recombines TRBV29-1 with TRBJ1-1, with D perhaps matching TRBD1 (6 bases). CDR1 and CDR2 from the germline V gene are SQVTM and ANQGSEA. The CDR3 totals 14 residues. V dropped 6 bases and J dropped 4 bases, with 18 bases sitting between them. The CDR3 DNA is TGCAGCGTCGGCCCCCGGGACAAAAGCACTGAAGCTTTCTTT. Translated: CSVGPRDKSTEAFF.

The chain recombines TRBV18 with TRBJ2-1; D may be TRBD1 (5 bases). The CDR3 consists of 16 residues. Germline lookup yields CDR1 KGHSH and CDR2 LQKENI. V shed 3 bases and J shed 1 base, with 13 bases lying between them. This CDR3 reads CASSPLRVVSYNEQFF. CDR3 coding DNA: TGTGCCAGCTCACCGCTCAGGGTTGTGTCCTACAATGAGCAGTTCTTC.

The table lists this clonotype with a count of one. The CDR3: CASSQEGASGSYNEQFF. The CDR3, as DNA: TGTGCCAGCAGCCAAGAAGGGGCTAGCGGCTCCTACAATGAGCAGTTCTTC. The rearrangement joins TRBV4-2 to TRBJ2-1, with TRBD2 matching over 7 bases. Germline CDR1 LGHNA, CDR2 YNFKEQ. V shed 0 bases, J shed 0 bases, and the junction held 5 bases outside the gene matches. The CDR3 runs 17 residues.

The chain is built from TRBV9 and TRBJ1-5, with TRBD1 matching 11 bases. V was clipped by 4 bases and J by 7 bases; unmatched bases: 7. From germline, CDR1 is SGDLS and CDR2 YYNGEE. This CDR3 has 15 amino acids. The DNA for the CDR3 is TGTGCCAGCAGCCTCGGGACAGGGGGTGAACAGCCCCAGCATTTT. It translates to CASSLGTGGEQPQHF.

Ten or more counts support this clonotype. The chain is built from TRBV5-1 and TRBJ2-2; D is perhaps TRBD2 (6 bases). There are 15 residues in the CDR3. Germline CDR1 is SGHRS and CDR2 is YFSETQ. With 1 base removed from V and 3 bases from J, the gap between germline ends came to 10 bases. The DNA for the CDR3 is TGCGCCAGCAGCTTGAATCGCGGGGACACCGGGGAGCTGTTTTTT. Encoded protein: CASSLNRGDTGELFF.

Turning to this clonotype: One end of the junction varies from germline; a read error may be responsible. The chain's CDR3 is CSVEDPYEQYF. DNA of the CDR3: TGCAGCGTTGAAGATCCCTATGAGCAGTACTTC. The rearrangement links TRBV29-1 to TRBJ2-7; D unclear. The germline V gene encodes CDR1 SQVTM and CDR2 ANQGSEA. CDR3 length: 11 residues.

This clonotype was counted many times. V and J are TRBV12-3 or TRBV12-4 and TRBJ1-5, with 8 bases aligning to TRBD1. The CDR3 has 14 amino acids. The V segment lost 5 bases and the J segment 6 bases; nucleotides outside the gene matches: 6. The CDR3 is CASSGGQVVQPQHF. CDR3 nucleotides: TGTGCCAGCAGTGGGGGACAGGTCGTTCAGCCCCAGCATTTT.

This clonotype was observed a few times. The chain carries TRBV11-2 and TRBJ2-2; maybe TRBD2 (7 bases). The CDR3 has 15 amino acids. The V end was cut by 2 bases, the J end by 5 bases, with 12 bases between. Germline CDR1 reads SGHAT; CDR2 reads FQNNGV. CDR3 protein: CASSLRGGRTGELFF. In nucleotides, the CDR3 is TGTGCCAGCAGCTTAAGGGGGGGGAGAACCGGGGAGCTGTTTTTT.

CDR3 region: CASSQGGRWTSGNTIYF. DNA of the CDR3: TGTGCCAGCAGCCAAGGTGGCCGATGGACATCTGGAAACACCATATATTTT. The V gene is TRBV3-1, the J gene TRBJ1-3, with D possibly TRBD1 on 5 matching bases. V shed 1 base and J shed 1 base, with 14 bases lying between them. CDR1 is LGHDT, CDR2 YNNKEL, per germline (reference sequence). The CDR3 has 17 amino acids. The full variable domain, in which reference TRBV3-1 and TRBJ1-3 provide the parts outside the CDR3, is DTAVSQTPKYLVTQMGNDKSIKCEQNLGHDTMYWYKQDSKKFLKIMFSYNNKELIINETVPNRFSPKSPDKAHLNLHINSLELGDSAVYFCASSQGGRWTSGNTIYFGEGSWLTVV.

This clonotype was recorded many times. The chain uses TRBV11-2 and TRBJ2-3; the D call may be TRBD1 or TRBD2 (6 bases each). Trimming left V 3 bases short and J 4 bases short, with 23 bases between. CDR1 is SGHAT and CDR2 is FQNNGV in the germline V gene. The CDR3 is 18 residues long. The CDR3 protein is CASSLLGGPPTGADTQYF. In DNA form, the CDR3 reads TGTGCCAGCAGCTTGTTGGGGGGCCCACCCACCGGAGCAGATACGCAGTATTTT.

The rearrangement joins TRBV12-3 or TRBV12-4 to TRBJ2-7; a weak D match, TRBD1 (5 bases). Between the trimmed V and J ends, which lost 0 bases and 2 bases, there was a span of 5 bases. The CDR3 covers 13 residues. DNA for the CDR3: TGTGCCAGCAGTTTAGCGGGGCCCTACGAGCAGTACTTC. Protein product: CASSLAGPYEQYF.

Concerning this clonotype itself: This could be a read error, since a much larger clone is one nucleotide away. This CDR3 is CSVDSYTEAFF. In DNA, the CDR3 is TGCAGCGTTGACAGTTACACTGAAGCTTTCTTT. The chain employs TRBV29-1 and TRBJ1-1, with D unclear. From germline, CDR1 is SQVTM and CDR2 ANQGSEA. This CDR3 spans 11 amino acids. The V and J ends lost 3 bases and 3 bases respectively, with 5 bases between them.

DNA for the CDR3: TGCAGCGTTTTAGACAAGAACGAGCAGTACTTC. It encodes CSVLDKNEQYF. This chain uses TRBV29-1 with TRBJ2-7; D remains unclear. CDR3 size: 11 residues. V dropped 5 bases and J dropped 5 bases, with 10 bases sitting between them. Germline assignment: CDR1 SQVTM and CDR2 ANQGSEA.

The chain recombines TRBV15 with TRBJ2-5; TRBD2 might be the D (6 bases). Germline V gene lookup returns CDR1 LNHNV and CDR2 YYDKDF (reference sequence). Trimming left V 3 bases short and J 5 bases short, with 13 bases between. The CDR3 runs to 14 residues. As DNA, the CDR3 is TGTGCCACCAGCAGGGCCGGAGGGGTGGAGACCCAGTACTTC. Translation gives CATSRAGGVETQYF.

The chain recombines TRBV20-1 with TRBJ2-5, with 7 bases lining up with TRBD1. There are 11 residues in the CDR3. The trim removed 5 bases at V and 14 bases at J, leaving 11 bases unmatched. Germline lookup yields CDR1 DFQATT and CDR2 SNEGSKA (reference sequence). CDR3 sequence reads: CSAHFGDSSYF. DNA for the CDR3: TGCAGTGCTCACTTCGGGGACAGTAGCTACTTC.

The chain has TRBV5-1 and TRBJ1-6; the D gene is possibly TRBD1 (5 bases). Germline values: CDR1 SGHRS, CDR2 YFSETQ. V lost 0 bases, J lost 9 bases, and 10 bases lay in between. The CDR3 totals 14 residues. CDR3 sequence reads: CASSLAGYGSPLHF. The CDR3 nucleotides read TGCGCCAGCAGCTTGGCAGGGTATGGTTCACCCCTCCACTTT.

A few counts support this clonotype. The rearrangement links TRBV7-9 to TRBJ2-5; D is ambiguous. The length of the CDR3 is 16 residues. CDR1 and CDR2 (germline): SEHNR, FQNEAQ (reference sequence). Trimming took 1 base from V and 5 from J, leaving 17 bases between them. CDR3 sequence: CASSLGASPGGETQYF. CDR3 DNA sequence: TGTGCCAGCAGCTTAGGTGCCTCCCCAGGCGGTGAGACCCAGTACTTC.